Shown below are 25 T cell receptor beta chains from a single sample sequenced in a study of human T cells and chemical hapten exposure. Specified time point: pre-sensitization, week 0. Noted treatment: therapeutic diphenylcyclopropenone sensitization with weekly scalp DPC. TCRdb passed the RACE reads through MiXCR, listing each CDR3 protein once. The sample lists some 330,000 distinct CDR3 sequences; 4.5% to 7% were seen once. The input for sequencing was whole blood, taken in connection with sensitization to the hapten diphenylcyclopropenone (DPC). The receptors here all came from a woman in her late teens or twenties with alopecia areata. Some clones in this sample may be carry-over from other donors' samples.

This clonotype came up many times. No conserved phenylalanine or tryptophan is present at the end of the CDR3, so a read error is the likely explanation. The chain links TRBV27 to TRBJ1-1; D gene ambiguous. Trimming cost V 0 bases and J 0 bases, with 5 bases left between them. Germline V gene lookup returns CDR1 MNHEY and CDR2 SMNVEV (reference sequence). This CDR3 comprises 14 residues. The CDR3 region is CASSLSIMNTEAFL. In DNA, the CDR3 is TGTGCCAGCAGTTTATCGATCATGAACACTGAAGCTTTCCTT.

The chain recombines TRBV9 with TRBJ1-6; D call uncertain. Deletions cut 6 bases from V and 10 bases from J, with 26 bases between. The CDR3 spans 17 residues. Germline CDR1 SGDLS, CDR2 YYNGEE. The CDR3 coding sequence is TGTGCCAGCACCCCAGAGGCGGCTGTTTTAGGCATGTCACCCCTCCACTTT. It specifies CASTPEAAVLGMSPLHF.

This clonotype was seen ten or more times. CDR3 sequence reads: CASSLDRVWGNSPLHF. The DNA for the CDR3 is TGTGCCAGCAGCTTAGACCGGGTCTGGGGGAATTCACCCCTCCACTTT. V gene TRBV7-8 combines with J gene TRBJ1-6; D perhaps matches TRBD1 (5 bases). CDR1 and CDR2 from the germline V gene are SGHVS and FQNEAQ. Deletions cut 1 base from V and 7 bases from J, with 14 bases between. This CDR3 region has 16 residues.

This clonotype showed up many times. The chain links TRBV3-1 to TRBJ2-2; 8 bases map to TRBD1. The J segment lost 2 bases and the V segment lost 4 bases, leaving 9 bases of the junction unmatched. Germline CDR1 and CDR2: LGHDT and YNNKEL (reference sequence). The CDR3 sequence is 17 residues long. CDR3: CASSPTGAYTNTGELFF. The DNA of the CDR3 is TGTGCCAGCAGCCCGACAGGGGCTTACACAAACACCGGGGAGCTGTTTTTT.

The chain joins TRBV11-2 to TRBJ2-1, with TRBD2 matching 7 bases. There are 14 residues in the CDR3. Unmatched junction bases numbered 14, after V lost 5 bases and J lost 13 bases. Germline values: CDR1 SGHAT, CDR2 FQNNGV. CDR3: CASSQLLGGGGQFF. CDR3 in DNA: TGTGCCAGCAGCCAACTTCTCGGCGGGGGTGGACAGTTCTTC.

This chain joins TRBV6-5 and TRBJ2-2, with D hard to call. In germline, CDR1 is MNHEY, CDR2 SVGAGI. The CDR3 has 14 residues. Trimming shortened V by 7 bases and J by 0 bases, and 9 bases separated the two germline ends. The CDR3 DNA follows: TGTGCCAGCATATGTTACGCGAACACCGGGGAGCTGTTTTTT. Translated, it gives CASICYANTGELFF.

V is TRBV18 and J is TRBJ1-3; D is uncertain. Germline values: CDR1 KGHSH, CDR2 LQKENI. V lost 2 bases to trimming and J lost 2 bases, with 13 bases between them. The CDR3 contains 16 residues. CDR3 residues: CASSPGQVPTGNTIYF. Written as DNA, the CDR3 is TGTGCCAGCTCACCAGGGCAGGTACCTACTGGAAACACCATATATTTT.

V and J are TRBV5-1 and TRBJ2-3, with 7 bases matching TRBD1. Germline V gene sequence: CDR1 SGHRS, CDR2 YFSETQ. The ends lost 8 bases at V and 4 bases at J; junction bases unmatched: 10. CDR3 length: 14 amino acids. The CDR3: CASSPRQGSDTQYF. CDR3 DNA: TGCGCCAGTAGCCCGAGACAGGGCTCAGATACGCAGTATTTT.

This clonotype was counted between two and nine times. V gene TRBV9 combines with J gene TRBJ1-6; D might be TRBD1 (5 bases). Trimming cost V 3 bases and J 6 bases, with 16 bases left between them. The CDR3 contains 16 residues. In germline, CDR1 is SGDLS, CDR2 YYNGEE. The CDR3 nucleotides read TGTGCCAGCAGCGCGACTTCCGCGCAGGGTAATTCACCCCTCCACTTT. This encodes CASSATSAQGNSPLHF.

The V and J genes are TRBV2 and TRBJ2-1; D gene uncertain. Trimming left V 8 bases short and J 6 bases short, with 17 bases between. CDR1 is SNHLY and CDR2 is FYNNEI in the germline V gene. This CDR3 has 14 amino acids. CDR3 amino acids: CASSGSTSLNEQFF. The CDR3 DNA reads as TGTGCCAGCTCTGGTAGCACTTCGCTCAATGAGCAGTTCTTC.

This clonotype was observed many times. This chain uses TRBV20-1 with TRBJ1-3; D is uncertain. The CDR3 length is 13 residues. The germline V and J ends were trimmed by 5 bases and 0 bases, with 8 bases remaining between them. CDR1 is DFQATT, CDR2 SNEGSKA, per germline (reference sequence). CDR3 protein: CSAWESSGNTIYF. The CDR3 nucleotides are TGCAGTGCTTGGGAGAGCTCTGGAAACACCATATATTTT.

This clonotype occurred a few times. V gene TRBV5-4 combines with J gene TRBJ2-1; unclear D gene. The germline V and J ends were trimmed by 7 bases and 2 bases, with 13 bases remaining between them. The length of the CDR3 is 14 residues. Germline values: CDR1 SGHNT, CDR2 YYREEE (reference sequence). In DNA form, the CDR3 reads TGTGCCAGCTTAGACTCTAGGACCTACAATGAGCAGTTCTTC. Translated: CASLDSRTYNEQFF.

The V call is TRBV6-5, the J call TRBJ1-6; 8 positions agree with TRBD1. Germline values: CDR1 MNHEY, CDR2 SVGAGI. Germline trimming cut 3 bases from V and 9 bases from J; bases unmatched to any gene: 13. This CDR3 region has 17 residues. The CDR3 loop reads CASSYGVPGQASSPLHF. CDR3 sequence (DNA): TGTGCCAGCAGTTATGGGGTTCCGGGACAGGCCTCTTCACCCCTCCACTTT.

This clonotype was seen a handful of times. The chain combines TRBV3-1 with TRBJ2-3; D is uncertain. CDR1 is LGHDT, CDR2 YNNKEL, per germline (reference sequence). Trimming stripped 0 bases from V and 0 bases from J, with 10 bases between. The CDR3 length is 16 residues. The CDR3 reads CASSQETVASTDTQYF. CDR3 nucleotides: TGTGCCAGCAGCCAAGAGACGGTAGCTAGCACAGATACGCAGTATTTT.

This clonotype was observed a few times. The chain couples TRBV4-3 to TRBJ2-3; 7 bases fit TRBD1. The germline CDR1 and CDR2 sequences are LGHNA and YSLEER. The CDR3 runs to 15 residues. Trimming took 5 bases from V and 2 from J; bases not matched to a gene: 7. CDR3 amino acids: CASSRQGVLTDTQYF. The CDR3 nucleotides are TGCGCCAGCAGCAGGCAGGGGGTACTCACAGATACGCAGTATTTT.

This clonotype appeared a few times. V and J are TRBV5-4 and TRBJ2-3; perhaps TRBD1 as D (5 bases). V gave up 0 bases and J gave up 2 bases, with 10 bases separating them. This CDR3 region has 15 residues. Looked up from germline, CDR1 is SGHNT and CDR2 is YYREEE (reference sequence). The CDR3 nucleotides read TGTGCCAGCAGCTTGGAACAGGTTGACACAGATACGCAGTATTTT. Amino acids: CASSLEQVDTDTQYF. The full variable domain, its missing parts supplied by reference TRBV5-4 and TRBJ2-3, is ETGVTQSPTHLIKTRGQQVTLRCSSQSGHNTVSWYQQALGQGPQFIFQYYREEENGRGNFPPRFSGLQFPNYSSELNVNALELDDSALYLCASSLEQVDTDTQYFGPGTRLTVL.

Ten or more counts support this clonotype. This chain uses TRBV7-9 with TRBJ1-5; D unresolved. The V and J ends lost 3 bases and 7 bases respectively, with 22 bases between them. Germline V CDR1 and CDR2: SEHNR, FQNEAQ (reference sequence). CDR3 length equals 17 residues. The CDR3, as DNA: TGTGCCAGCAGCTTGGACGGGGTGTTGGGGTCCGACCAGCCCCAGCATTTT. Translating it yields CASSLDGVLGSDQPQHF.

This clonotype was counted ten times or more. J is TRBJ2-1 and V is TRBV7-3; 7 bases map to TRBD2. There are 16 residues in the CDR3. The germline V gene has CDR1 SGHTA and CDR2 FQGTGA. V gave up 2 bases and J gave up 10 bases; unmatched junction bases: 14. CDR3 in DNA: TGTGCCAGCAGCTTAGGAGGTAGCCGGGGAGGGGTCGAGCAGTTCTTC. It translates to CASSLGGSRGGVEQFF.

At least ten counts were recorded for this clonotype. The chain couples TRBV9 to TRBJ1-3; D remains unclear. The germline V and J ends were trimmed by 3 bases and 2 bases, with 15 bases remaining between them. CDR3 length equals 16 residues. Germline V gene sequence: CDR1 SGDLS, CDR2 YYNGEE. CDR3 protein: CASSATRLLTGNTIYF. The CDR3 nucleotides read TGTGCCAGCAGCGCTACACGGCTCTTAACTGGAAACACCATATATTTT.

A remark on this clonotype: At one end the junction does not follow the germline gene, possibly because of a read error. The chain recombines TRBV28 with TRBJ2-7; D gene unclear. The CDR3 loop spans 11 amino acids. CDR1 and CDR2 from the germline V gene are MDHEN and SYDVKM. CDR3 sequence reads: CASSQNGIFGF. The DNA for the CDR3 is TGTGCCAGCAGTCAAAATGGAATTTTCGGTTTC.

The genes are TRBV28 and TRBJ2-5; 12 nucleotides agree with TRBD2. The germline V gene encodes CDR1 MDHEN and CDR2 SYDVKM. V lost 4 bases and J lost 3; bases outside the gene matches: 6. The CDR3 is made up of 16 amino acids. The CDR3 spells CASSSRLAGDEETQYF. CDR3 nucleotide sequence: TGTGCCAGCAGTTCACGACTAGCGGGGGACGAAGAGACCCAGTACTTC.

CDR3 in amino acids: CSVEGEGAGREQYF. The CDR3 bases are TGCAGCGTTGAGGGAGAAGGGGCCGGGAGAGAGCAGTACTTC. The V call is TRBV29-1, the J call TRBJ2-7; D is perhaps TRBD2 (6 bases). The CDR3 loop spans 14 amino acids. Per the germline V gene, CDR1 is SQVTM and CDR2 is ANQGSEA. The germline V and J ends were trimmed by 3 bases and 7 bases, with 19 bases remaining between them.

This clonotype has a handful of counts. The genes are TRBV18 and TRBJ1-5; TRBD1 matches at 9 bases. The V gene's germline CDR1 is KGHSH and CDR2 LQKENI. The V gene end was trimmed by 5 bases and the J gene end by 0 bases; junction bases not matched to a gene: 11. The CDR3 length is 18 residues. The CDR3 is CASSELAGTGISNQPQHF. In DNA form, the CDR3 reads TGTGCCAGCTCAGAACTAGCCGGGACAGGGATTAGCAATCAGCCCCAGCATTTT.

This clonotype showed up just a few times. This chain joins TRBV27 and TRBJ2-3; D not resolved. Germline CDR1 is MNHEY and CDR2 is SMNVEV (reference sequence). Trimming shortened V by 2 bases and J by 4 bases, and 7 bases separated the two germline ends. The CDR3 sequence is 13 residues long. In DNA, the CDR3 is TGTGCCAGCAGTTTAAGGGCAGCAGATACGCAGTATTTT. Its protein product is CASSLRAADTQYF.

This clonotype was detected ten times or more. The V and J genes are TRBV7-9 and TRBJ2-1, with D tentatively TRBD1 or TRBD2 (5 bases each). This CDR3 region has 15 residues. Deletions cut 3 bases from V and 8 bases from J, with 17 bases between. Germline V lookup: CDR1 SEHNR, CDR2 FQNEAQ (reference sequence). This chain's CDR3 is CASSFPGPLSYEQFF. Here the CDR3 DNA reads TGTGCCAGCAGCTTCCCGGGACCCCTAAGCTATGAGCAGTTCTTC.